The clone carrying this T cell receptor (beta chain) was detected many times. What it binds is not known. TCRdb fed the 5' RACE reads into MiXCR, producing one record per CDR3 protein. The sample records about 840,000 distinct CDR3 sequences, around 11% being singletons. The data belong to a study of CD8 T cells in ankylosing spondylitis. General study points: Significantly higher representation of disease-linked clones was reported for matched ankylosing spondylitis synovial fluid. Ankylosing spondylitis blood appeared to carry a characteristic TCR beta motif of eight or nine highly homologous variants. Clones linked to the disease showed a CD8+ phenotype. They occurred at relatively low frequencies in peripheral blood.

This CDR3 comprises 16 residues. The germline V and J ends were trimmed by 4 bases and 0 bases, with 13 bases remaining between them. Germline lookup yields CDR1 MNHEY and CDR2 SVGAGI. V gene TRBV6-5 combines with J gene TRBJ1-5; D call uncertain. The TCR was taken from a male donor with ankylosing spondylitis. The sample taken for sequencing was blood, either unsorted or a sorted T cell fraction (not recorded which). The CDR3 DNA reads TGTGCCAGCAGTTCCTCCTGGGGTTTTAGCAATCAGCCCCAGCATTTT. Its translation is CASSSSWGFSNQPQHF.